One sample yielded the 14 T cell receptor beta chains listed below, sequenced in a study of blood T cell repertoires in COVID-19. Sequencing used immunoSEQ multiplex PCR; TCRdb keeps in-frame clones, though not all of them. This table holds over 60,000 clones, about nine tenths found once. The material sequenced was peripheral blood. The source of these receptors is a man between 45 and 60 years old with COVID-19, enrolled during active disease.

This chain joins TRBV2 and TRBJ2-7; D not certain. V was cut by 8 bases and J by 3 bases, with 11 bases left in between. This CDR3 region has 12 residues. The V gene's germline CDR1 is SNHLY and CDR2 FYNNEI. Written as DNA, the CDR3 is TGTGCCAGCCACAGCTCCTTCTACGAGCAGTACTTC. Translated, it gives CASHSSFYEQYF.

The rearrangement joins TRBV5-1 to TRBJ2-7; tentatively, D is TRBD1 (6 bases). V dropped 0 bases and J dropped 3 bases, with 13 bases sitting between them. The V gene's germline CDR1 is SGHRS and CDR2 YFSETQ. This CDR3 region has 15 residues. The CDR3 DNA is TGCGCCAGCAGCTTGGGACCCGGGACACTCTACGAGCAGTACTTC. Its protein is CASSLGPGTLYEQYF.

The rearrangement joins TRBV30 to TRBJ1-1; D might be TRBD1 (6 bases). Trimming removed 8 bases from V and 8 bases from J, with 12 bases in between. In germline, CDR1 is GTSNPN, CDR2 SVGIG (reference sequence). The CDR3 is 10 residues long. The CDR3 protein is CARLDREAFF. CDR3 coding DNA: TGTGCCCGGCTTGACAGGGAAGCTTTCTTT.

This clone was seen once. The chain employs TRBV2 and TRBJ2-1; D gene unclear. The V and J ends lost 5 bases and 0 bases respectively, with 5 bases between them. CDR3 size: 13 residues. CDR1 is SNHLY, CDR2 FYNNEI, per germline. DNA of the CDR3: TGTGCCAGCAGTACAAGCTCCTACAATGAGCAGTTCTTC. Translation: CASSTSSYNEQFF.

The V call is TRBV7-2, the J call TRBJ1-2, with 7 bases aligning to TRBD1. CDR3 length equals 13 residues. Losses at the gene ends were 3 bases for V and 4 bases for J; bases not matched to a gene: 2. Germline V gives CDR1 SGHTA, CDR2 FQGNSA. The CDR3 DNA sequence: TGTGCCAGCAGCTTCCGGGACAGCTATGGCTACACCTTC. Protein: CASSFRDSYGYTF.

CDR3 DNA sequence: TGTGCCAGCAGCCCTATATCGAAACAGGGGCTGAGGGGCAATGAGCAGTTCTTC. This translates into CASSPISKQGLRGNEQFF. The rearrangement links TRBV11-2 to TRBJ2-1; 7 bases are shared with TRBD1. J was trimmed by 6 bases and V by 5 bases; bases with no gene match: 19. The germline CDR1 and CDR2 sequences are SGHAT and FQNNGV. This CDR3 has 18 residues.

The gene calls are TRBV7-2 and TRBJ2-7; D not certain. Germline CDR1 reads SGHTA; CDR2 reads FQGNSA. The CDR3 is made up of 12 amino acids. Between the trimmed V and J ends, which lost 4 bases and 3 bases, there was a span of 7 bases. The CDR3 sequence: CASSSGYYEQYF. The DNA of the CDR3 is TGTGCCAGCAGCTCAGGATACTACGAGCAGTACTTC.

The rearrangement joins TRBV7-8 to TRBJ2-3; 7 bases agree with TRBD2. This CDR3 spans 16 amino acids. V dropped 4 bases and J dropped 4; count of bases not matched to a gene: 11. Germline V gene data show CDR1 as SGHVS and CDR2 as FQNEAQ. The CDR3 DNA reads TGTGCCAGCAGCTCCCCCTGGGGGGAGGGCTCAGATACGCAGTATTTT. This encodes CASSSPWGEGSDTQYF.

This sequence joins TRBV5-6 and TRBJ1-1; maybe TRBD1 (6 bases). Looked up from germline, CDR1 is SGHDT and CDR2 is YYEEEE. V was trimmed by 0 bases and J by 0 bases, leaving 12 bases between them. CDR3 length equals 16 residues. The CDR3: CASSLEGVNMNTEAFF. Here the CDR3 DNA reads TGTGCCAGCAGCTTGGAGGGGGTGAACATGAACACTGAAGCTTTCTTT.

This clone was recorded once. The gene calls are TRBV2 and TRBJ1-2, with 7 bases matching TRBD1. V was pared by 4 bases and J by 3 bases, with 14 bases of the junction left unmatched. This CDR3 region has 17 residues. Germline lookup yields CDR1 SNHLY and CDR2 FYNNEI. CDR3 sequence reads: CASSVPDRVAGDYGYTF. In DNA, the CDR3 is TGTGCCAGCAGTGTTCCCGACAGGGTTGCGGGTGACTATGGCTACACCTTC. Combining the CDR3 with reference TRBV2 and TRBJ1-2 gives the whole variable domain EPEVTQTPSHQVTQMGQEVILRCVPISNHLYFYWYRQILGQKVEFLVSFYNNEISEKSEIFDDQFSVERPDGSNFTLKIRSTKLEDSAMYFCASSVPDRVAGDYGYTFGSGTRLTVV.

J is TRBJ2-1 and V is TRBV4-2, with TRBD2 matching 12 bases. CDR3 length equals 15 residues. The junction had 4 bases not matched to a gene; V was cut back by 4 bases and J by 6 bases. CDR1 is LGHNA, CDR2 YNFKEQ, per germline. DNA for the CDR3: TGTGCCAGCAGCCGTCTAGCGGGAGGGGTCAATGAGCAGTTCTTC. It encodes CASSRLAGGVNEQFF.

The rearrangement joins TRBV11-2 to TRBJ2-3, with TRBD2 matching 7 bases. The junction had 14 bases not matched to a gene; V was cut back by 5 bases and J by 0 bases. This CDR3 comprises 18 residues. From germline, CDR1 is SGHAT and CDR2 FQNNGV. The CDR3 nucleotides are TGTGCCAGCAGCCGCGGGGCGGCTAGCGGAGTCAGCACAGATACGCAGTATTTT. Its protein is CASSRGAASGVSTDTQYF.

Worth noting for this clone: The same CDR3 also results from other DNA sequences found in this sample. The chain employs TRBV19 and TRBJ2-1, with 11 bases aligning to TRBD2. Germline trimming cut 5 bases from V and 4 bases from J; bases unmatched to any gene: 4. Germline CDR1 is LNHDA and CDR2 is SQIVND (reference sequence). This CDR3 is 15 amino acids long. Here the CDR3 reads CASSPTSGSYNEQFF. The DNA of the CDR3 is TGTGCCAGTAGTCCAACTAGCGGGAGTTACAATGAGCAGTTCTTC.

J is TRBJ2-3 and V is TRBV5-1; TRBD2 aligns across 11 bases. V gave up 3 bases and J gave up 5 bases; unmatched junction bases: 5. The V gene's germline CDR1 is SGHRS and CDR2 YFSETQ. This CDR3 region has 15 residues. This chain's CDR3 is CASSSTSGSIDTQYF. CDR3 bases: TGCGCCAGCAGCTCTACTAGCGGGAGTATAGATACGCAGTATTTT.